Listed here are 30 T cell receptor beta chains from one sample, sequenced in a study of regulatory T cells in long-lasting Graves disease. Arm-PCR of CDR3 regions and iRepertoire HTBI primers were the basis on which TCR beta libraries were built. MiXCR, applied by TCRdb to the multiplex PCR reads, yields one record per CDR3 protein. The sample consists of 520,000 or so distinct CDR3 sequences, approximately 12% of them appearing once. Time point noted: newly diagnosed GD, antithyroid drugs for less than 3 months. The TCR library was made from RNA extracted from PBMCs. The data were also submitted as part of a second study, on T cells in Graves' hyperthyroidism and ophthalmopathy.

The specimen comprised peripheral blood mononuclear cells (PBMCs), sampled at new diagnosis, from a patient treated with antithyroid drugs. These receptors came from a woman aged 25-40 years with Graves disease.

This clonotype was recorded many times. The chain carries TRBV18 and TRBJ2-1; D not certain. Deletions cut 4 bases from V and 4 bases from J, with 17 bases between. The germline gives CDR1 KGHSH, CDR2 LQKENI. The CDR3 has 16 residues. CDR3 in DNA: TGTGCCAGCTCACTTCAGGCTAACCTTCGGTACAATGAGCAGTTCTTC. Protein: CASSLQANLRYNEQFF.

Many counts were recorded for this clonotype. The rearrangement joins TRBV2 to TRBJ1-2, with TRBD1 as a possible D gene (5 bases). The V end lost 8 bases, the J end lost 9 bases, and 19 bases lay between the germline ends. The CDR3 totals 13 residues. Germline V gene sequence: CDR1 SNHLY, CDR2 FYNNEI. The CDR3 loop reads CASLNQGPGSYTF. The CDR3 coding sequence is TGTGCCAGCTTAAACCAGGGTCCTGGAAGCTACACCTTC.

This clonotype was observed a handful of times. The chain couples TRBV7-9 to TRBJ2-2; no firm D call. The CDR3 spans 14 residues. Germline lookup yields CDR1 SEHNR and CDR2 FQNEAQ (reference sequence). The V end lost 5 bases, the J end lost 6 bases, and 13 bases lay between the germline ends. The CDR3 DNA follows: TGTGCCAGCAGCCAAGGGCCCTTACCCGGGGAGCTGTTTTTT. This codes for CASSQGPLPGELFF.

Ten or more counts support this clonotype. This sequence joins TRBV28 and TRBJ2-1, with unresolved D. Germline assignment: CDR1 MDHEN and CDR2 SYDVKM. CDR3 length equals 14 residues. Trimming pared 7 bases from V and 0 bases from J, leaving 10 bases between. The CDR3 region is CASISVGSYNEQFF. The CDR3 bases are TGTGCCAGCATTTCGGTTGGCTCCTACAATGAGCAGTTCTTC.

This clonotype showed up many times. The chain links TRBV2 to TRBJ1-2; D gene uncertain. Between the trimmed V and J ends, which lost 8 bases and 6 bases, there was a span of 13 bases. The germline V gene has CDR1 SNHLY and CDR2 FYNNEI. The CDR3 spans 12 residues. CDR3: CASERTRHGYTF. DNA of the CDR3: TGTGCCAGCGAGAGGACGCGCCATGGCTACACCTTC.

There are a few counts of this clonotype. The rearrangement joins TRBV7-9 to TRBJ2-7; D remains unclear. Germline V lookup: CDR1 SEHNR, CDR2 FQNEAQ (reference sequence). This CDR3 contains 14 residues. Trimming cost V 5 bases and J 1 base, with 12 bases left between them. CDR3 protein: CASSLSFSSYEQYF. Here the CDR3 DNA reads TGTGCCAGCAGCCTCAGTTTTAGTTCCTACGAGCAGTACTTC. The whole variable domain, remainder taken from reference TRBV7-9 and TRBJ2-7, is DTGVSQNPRHKITKRGQNVTFRCDPISEHNRLYWYRQTLGQGPEFLTYFQNEAQLEKSRLLSDRFSAERPKGSFSTLEIQRTEQGDSAMYLCASSLSFSSYEQYFGPGTRLTVT.

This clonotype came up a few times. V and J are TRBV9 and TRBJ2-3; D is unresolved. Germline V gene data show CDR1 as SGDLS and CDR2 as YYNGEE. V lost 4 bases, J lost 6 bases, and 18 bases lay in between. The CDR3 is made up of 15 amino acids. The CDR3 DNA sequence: TGTGCCAGCAGCCCCTGGCGGAACCCCTGGGATACGCAGTATTTT. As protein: CASSPWRNPWDTQYF. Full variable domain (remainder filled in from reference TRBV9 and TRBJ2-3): DSGVTQTPKHLITATGQRVTLRCSPRSGDLSVYWYQQSLDQGLQFLIQYYNGEERAKGNILERFSAQQFPDLHSELNLSSLELGDSALYFCASSPWRNPWDTQYFGPGTRLTVL.

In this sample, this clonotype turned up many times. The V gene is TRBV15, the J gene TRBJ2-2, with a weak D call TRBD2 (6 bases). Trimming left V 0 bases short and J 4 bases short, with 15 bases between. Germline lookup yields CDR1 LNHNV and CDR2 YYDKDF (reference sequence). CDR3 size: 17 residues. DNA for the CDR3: TGTGCCACCAGCAGAGATTTGACTAGATTGGGCACCGGGGAGCTGTTTTTT. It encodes CATSRDLTRLGTGELFF.

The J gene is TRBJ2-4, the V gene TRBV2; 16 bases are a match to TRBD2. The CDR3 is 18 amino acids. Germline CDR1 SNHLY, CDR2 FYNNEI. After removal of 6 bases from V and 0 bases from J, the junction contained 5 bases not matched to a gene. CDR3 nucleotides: TGTGCCAGCAGCGGGGGGACTAGCGGGAGGGTAGCCAAAAACATTCAGTACTTC. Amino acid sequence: CASSGGTSGRVAKNIQYF.

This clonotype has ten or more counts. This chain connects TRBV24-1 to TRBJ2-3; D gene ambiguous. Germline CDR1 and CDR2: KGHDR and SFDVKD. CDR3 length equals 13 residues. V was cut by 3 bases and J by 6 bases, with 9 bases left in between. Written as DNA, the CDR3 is TGTGCCACCAGTGATCGCTACCCGGATACGCAGTATTTT. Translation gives CATSDRYPDTQYF.

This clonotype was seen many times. The CDR3 is CASSSHRQGSSYEQYF. CDR3 coding DNA: TGTGCCAGCAGCTCCCACCGACAGGGGAGCTCCTACGAGCAGTACTTC. The gene calls are TRBV7-3 and TRBJ2-7; 8 nucleotides line up with TRBD1. The CDR3 runs 16 residues. Trimming at V came to 4 bases and at J to 0 bases, leaving 8 bases not matched to a gene. Germline loops: CDR1 SGHTA, CDR2 FQGTGA. The variable domain in full, with the rest retrieved from reference TRBV7-3 and TRBJ2-7, is GAGVSQTPSNKVTEKGKYVELRCDPISGHTALYWYRQSLGQGPEFLIYFQGTGAADDSGLPNDRFFAVRPEGSVSTLKIQRTERGDSAVYLCASSSHRQGSSYEQYFGPGTRLTVT.

The CDR3: CSASRLGSDYEQYV. CDR3 coding DNA: TGCAGTGCTAGTAGACTAGGAAGTGATTACGAGCAGTACGTC. This chain joins TRBV20-1 and TRBJ2-7, with a possible D match to TRBD2 (6 bases). V lost 3 bases and J lost 4, with 16 bases in between. Germline V gives CDR1 DFQATT, CDR2 SNEGSKA (reference sequence). There are 14 residues in the CDR3.

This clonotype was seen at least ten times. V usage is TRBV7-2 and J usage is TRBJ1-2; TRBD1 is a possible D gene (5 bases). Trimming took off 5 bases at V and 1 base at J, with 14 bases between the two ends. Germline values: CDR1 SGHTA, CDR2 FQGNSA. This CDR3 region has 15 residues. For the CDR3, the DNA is TGTGCCAGCAGCGGCGGGACTCGGCTTAACTATGGCTACACCTTC. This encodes CASSGGTRLNYGYTF.

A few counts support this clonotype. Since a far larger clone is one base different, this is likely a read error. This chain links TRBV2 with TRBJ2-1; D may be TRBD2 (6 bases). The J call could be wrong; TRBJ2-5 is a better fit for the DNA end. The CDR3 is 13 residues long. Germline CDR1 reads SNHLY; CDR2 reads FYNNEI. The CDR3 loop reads CAGGFRERETQYF. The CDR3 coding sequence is TGTGCCGGCGGATTCCGGGAGCGAGAGACCCAGTACTTC.

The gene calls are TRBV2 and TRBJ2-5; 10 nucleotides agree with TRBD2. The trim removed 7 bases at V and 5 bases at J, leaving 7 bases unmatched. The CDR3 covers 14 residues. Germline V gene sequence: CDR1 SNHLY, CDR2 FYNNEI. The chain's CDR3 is CASKASGSGETQYF. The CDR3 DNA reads TGTGCCAGCAAGGCTAGCGGGAGTGGGGAGACCCAGTACTTC. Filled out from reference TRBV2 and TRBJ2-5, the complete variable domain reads EPEVTQTPSHQVTQMGQEVILRCVPISNHLYFYWYRQILGQKVEFLVSFYNNEISEKSEIFDDQFSVERPDGSNFTLKIRSTKLEDSAMYFCASKASGSGETQYFGPGTRLLVL.

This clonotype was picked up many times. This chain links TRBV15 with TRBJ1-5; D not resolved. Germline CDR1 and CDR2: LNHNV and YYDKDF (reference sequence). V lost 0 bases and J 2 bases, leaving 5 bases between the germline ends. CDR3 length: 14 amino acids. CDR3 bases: TGTGCCACCAGCAGAGATGAGGGCAATCAGCCCCAGCATTTT. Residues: CATSRDEGNQPQHF.

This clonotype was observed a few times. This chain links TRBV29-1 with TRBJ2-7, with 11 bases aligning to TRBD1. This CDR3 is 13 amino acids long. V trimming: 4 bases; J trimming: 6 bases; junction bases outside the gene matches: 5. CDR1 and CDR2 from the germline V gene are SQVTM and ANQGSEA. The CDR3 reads CSVVRTGGGEQYF. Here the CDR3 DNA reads TGCAGCGTTGTCCGGACAGGGGGCGGCGAGCAGTACTTC.

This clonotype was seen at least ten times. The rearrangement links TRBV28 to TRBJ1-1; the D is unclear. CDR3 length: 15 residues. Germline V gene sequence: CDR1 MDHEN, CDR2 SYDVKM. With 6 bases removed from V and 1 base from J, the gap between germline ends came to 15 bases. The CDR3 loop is CASSSIGGPNTEAFF. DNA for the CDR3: TGTGCCAGCAGCTCTATCGGTGGGCCGAACACTGAAGCTTTCTTT.

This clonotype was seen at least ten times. CDR3 region: CSATSGPNNQPQHF. Here the CDR3 DNA reads TGCAGTGCTACTTCAGGGCCGAACAATCAGCCCCAGCATTTT. This chain links TRBV20-1 with TRBJ1-5; weak D call: TRBD1 (5 bases). V was pared by 4 bases and J by 3 bases, with 13 bases between. The CDR3 loop spans 14 amino acids. Germline CDR1 reads DFQATT; CDR2 reads SNEGSKA (reference sequence).

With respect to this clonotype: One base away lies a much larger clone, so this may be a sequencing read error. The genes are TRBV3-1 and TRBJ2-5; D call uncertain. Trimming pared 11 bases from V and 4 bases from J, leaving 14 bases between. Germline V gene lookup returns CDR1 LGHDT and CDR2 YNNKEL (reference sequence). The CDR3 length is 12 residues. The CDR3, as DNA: TGTGCCGTAAAAGACGTGGGAGAGACCCAGTACTTC. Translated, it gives CAVKDVGETQYF.

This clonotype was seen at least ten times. This CDR3 reads CASSSLLAAGDNEQFF. The CDR3 DNA is TGTGCCAGCAGCTCCCTACTAGCTGCCGGGGACAATGAGCAGTTCTTC. This chain links TRBV11-3 with TRBJ2-1; weak D call: TRBD2 (6 bases). This CDR3 spans 16 amino acids. V lost 4 bases, J lost 5 bases, and 18 bases lay in between. Germline V gene lookup returns CDR1 SGHNT and CDR2 YENEEA.

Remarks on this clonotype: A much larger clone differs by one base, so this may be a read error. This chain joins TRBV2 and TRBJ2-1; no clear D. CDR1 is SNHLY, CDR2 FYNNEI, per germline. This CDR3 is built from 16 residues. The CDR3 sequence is CAGSWGLTSSYNEQFF. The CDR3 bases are TGTGCCGGCAGTTGGGGTCTCACGAGCTCCTACAATGAGCAGTTCTTC.

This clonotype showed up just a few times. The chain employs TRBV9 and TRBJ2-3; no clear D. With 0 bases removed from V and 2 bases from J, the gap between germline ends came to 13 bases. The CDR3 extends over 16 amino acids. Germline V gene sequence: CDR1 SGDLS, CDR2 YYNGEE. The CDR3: CASSVAPRDNTDTQYF. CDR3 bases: TGTGCCAGCAGCGTAGCCCCCCGAGATAACACAGATACGCAGTATTTT.

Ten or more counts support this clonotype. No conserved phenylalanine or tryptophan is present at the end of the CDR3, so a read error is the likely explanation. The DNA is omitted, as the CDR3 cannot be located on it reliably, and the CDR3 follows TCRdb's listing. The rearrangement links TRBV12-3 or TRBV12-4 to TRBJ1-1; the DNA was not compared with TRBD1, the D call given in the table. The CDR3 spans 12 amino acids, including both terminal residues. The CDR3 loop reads CASSTPHDRIGL.

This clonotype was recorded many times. In DNA, the CDR3 is TGCAGTGCTAGGGCCCCTCGACAGGGGTTCTCCTACGAGCAGTACTTC. As protein: CSARAPRQGFSYEQYF. The chain employs TRBV20-1 and TRBJ2-7; 8 bases are a match to TRBD1. Germline CDR1 reads DFQATT; CDR2 reads SNEGSKA (reference sequence). CDR3 length equals 16 residues. With V trimmed by 3 bases and J by 0 bases, 10 bases remained unmatched.

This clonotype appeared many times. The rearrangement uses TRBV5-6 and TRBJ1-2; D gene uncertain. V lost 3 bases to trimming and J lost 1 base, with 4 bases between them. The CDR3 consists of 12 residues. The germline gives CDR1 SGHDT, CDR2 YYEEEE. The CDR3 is CASSSFNYGYTF. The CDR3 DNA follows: TGTGCCAGCAGCTCCTTTAACTATGGCTACACCTTC. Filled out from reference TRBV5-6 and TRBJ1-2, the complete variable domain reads DAGVTQSPTHLIKTRGQQVTLRCSPKSGHDTVSWYQQALGQGPQFIFQYYEEEERQRGNFPDRFSGHQFPNYSSELNVNALLLGDSALYLCASSSFNYGYTFGSGTRLTVV.

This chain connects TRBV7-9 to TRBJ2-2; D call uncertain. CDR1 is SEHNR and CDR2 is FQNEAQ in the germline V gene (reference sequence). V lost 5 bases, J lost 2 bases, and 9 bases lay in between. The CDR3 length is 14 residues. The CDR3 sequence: CASSPPTNTGELFF. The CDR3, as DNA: TGTGCCAGCAGCCCGCCAACTAACACCGGGGAGCTGTTTTTT.

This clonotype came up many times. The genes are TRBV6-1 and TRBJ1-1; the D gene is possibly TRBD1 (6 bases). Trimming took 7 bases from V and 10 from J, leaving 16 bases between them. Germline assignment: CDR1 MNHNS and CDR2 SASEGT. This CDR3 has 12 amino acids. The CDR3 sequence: CASKTGSRRAFF. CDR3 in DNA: TGTGCCAGCAAAACAGGGAGTCGCCGAGCTTTCTTT.

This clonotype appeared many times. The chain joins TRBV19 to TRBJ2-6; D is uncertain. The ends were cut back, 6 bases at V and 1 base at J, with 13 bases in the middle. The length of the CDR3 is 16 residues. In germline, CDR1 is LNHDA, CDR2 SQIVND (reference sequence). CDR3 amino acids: CASRALRPSGANVLTF. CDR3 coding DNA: TGTGCCAGTAGAGCATTACGGCCATCTGGGGCCAACGTCCTGACTTTC.

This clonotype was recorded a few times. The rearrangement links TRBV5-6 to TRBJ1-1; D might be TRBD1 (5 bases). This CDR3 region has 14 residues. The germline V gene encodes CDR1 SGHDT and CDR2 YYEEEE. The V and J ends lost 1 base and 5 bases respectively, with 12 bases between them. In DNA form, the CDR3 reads TGTGCCAGCAGCTTGCCGGGGACGGGGACTGAAGCTTTCTTT. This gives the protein CASSLPGTGTEAFF.